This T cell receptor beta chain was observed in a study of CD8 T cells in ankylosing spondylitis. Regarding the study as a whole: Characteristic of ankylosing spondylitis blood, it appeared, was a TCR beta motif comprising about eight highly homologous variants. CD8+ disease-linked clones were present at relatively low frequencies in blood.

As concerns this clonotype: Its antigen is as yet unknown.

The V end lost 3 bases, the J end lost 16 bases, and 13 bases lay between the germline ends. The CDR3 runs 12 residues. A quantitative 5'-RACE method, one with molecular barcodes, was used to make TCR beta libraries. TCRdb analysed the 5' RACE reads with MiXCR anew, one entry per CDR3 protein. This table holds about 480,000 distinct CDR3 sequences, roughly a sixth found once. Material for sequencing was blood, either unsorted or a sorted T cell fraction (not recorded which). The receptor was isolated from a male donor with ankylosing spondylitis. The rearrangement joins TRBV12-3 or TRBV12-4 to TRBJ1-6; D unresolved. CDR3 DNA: TGTGCCAGCAGTTTGTGGCAGGAAGAACTCCACTTT. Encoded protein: CASSLWQEELHF.